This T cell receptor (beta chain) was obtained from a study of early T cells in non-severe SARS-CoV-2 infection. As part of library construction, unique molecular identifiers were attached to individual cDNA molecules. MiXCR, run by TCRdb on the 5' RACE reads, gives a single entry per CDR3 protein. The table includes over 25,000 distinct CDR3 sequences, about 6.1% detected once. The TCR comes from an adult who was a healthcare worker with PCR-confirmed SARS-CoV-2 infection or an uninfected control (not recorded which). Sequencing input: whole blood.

The CDR3 nucleotides read TGCGCCAGCAGCCAAGGGTCTCCCGGGGGTATCGAGCAGTACTTC. This encodes CASSQGSPGGIEQYF. This sequence joins TRBV4-1 and TRBJ2-7; D perhaps matches TRBD2 (6 bases). This CDR3 is 15 amino acids long. Germline V gene lookup returns CDR1 MGHRA and CDR2 YSYEKL. Trimming cost V 1 base and J 6 bases, with 16 bases left between them.